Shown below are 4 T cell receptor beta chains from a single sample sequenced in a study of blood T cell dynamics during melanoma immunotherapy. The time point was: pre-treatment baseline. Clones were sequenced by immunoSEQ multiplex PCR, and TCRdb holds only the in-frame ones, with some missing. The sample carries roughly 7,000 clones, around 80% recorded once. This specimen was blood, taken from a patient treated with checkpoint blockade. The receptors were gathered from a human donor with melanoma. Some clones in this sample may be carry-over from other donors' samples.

The CDR3 sequence is CASSLIGYNSPLHF. The CDR3 DNA is TGTGCCAGCAGTTTAATAGGCTATAATTCACCCCTCCACTTT. The chain joins TRBV28 to TRBJ1-6; D call uncertain. V was trimmed by 2 bases and J by 3 bases, leaving 5 bases between them. This CDR3 has 14 amino acids. Germline CDR1 MDHEN, CDR2 SYDVKM.

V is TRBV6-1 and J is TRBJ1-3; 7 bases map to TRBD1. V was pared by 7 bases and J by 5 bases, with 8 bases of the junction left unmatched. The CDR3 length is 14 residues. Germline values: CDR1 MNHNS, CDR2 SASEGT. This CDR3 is CASILGGPRNTIYF. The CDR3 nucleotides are TGTGCCAGCATCCTAGGGGGCCCTCGAAACACCATATATTTT.

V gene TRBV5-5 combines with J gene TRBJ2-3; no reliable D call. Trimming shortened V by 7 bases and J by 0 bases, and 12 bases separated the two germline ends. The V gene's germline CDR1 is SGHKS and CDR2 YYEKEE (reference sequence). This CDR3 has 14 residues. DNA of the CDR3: TGTGCCAGCGCCGGCTTTTCTAGCACAGATACGCAGTATTTT. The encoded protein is CASAGFSSTDTQYF. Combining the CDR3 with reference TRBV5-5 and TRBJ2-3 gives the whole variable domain DAGVTQSPTHLIKTRGQQVTLRCSPISGHKSVSWYQQVLGQGPQFIFQYYEKEERGRGNFPDRFSARQFPNYSSELNVNALLLGDSALYLCASAGFSSTDTQYFGPGTRLTVL.

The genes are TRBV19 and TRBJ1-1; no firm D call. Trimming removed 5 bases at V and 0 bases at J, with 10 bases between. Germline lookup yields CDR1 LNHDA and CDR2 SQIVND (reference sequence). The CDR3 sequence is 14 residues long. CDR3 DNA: TGTGCCAGTAGTCGACACCGCATGAACACTGAAGCTTTCTTT. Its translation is CASSRHRMNTEAFF.